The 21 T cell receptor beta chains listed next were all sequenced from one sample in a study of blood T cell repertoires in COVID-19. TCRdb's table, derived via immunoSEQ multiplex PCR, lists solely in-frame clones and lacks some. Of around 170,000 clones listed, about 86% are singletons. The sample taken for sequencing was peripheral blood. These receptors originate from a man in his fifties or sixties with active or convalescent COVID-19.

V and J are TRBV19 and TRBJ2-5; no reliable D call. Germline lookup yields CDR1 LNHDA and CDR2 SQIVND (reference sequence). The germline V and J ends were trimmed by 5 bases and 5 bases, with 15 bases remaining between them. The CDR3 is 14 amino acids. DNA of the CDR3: TGTGCCAGTAGTCAGCGAGAGAGATATGAGACCCAGTACTTC. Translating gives CASSQRERYETQYF.

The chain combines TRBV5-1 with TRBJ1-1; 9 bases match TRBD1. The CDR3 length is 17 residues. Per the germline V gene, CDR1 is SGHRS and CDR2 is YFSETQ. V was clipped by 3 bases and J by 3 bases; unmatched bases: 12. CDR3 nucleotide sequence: TGCGCCAGCAGCTCCCTTCCCCAGGGACAGGGAGACACTGAAGCTTTCTTT. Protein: CASSSLPQGQGDTEAFF.

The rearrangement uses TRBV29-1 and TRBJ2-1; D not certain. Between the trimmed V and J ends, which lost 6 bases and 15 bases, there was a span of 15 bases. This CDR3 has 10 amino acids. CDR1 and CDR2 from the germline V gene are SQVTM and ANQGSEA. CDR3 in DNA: TGCAGCGTCCGCCGAGACGGAGTGTTCTTC. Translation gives CSVRRDGVFF.

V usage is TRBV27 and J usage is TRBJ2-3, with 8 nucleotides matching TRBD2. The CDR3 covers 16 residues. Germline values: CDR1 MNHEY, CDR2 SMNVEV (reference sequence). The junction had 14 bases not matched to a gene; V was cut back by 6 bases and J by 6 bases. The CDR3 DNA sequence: TGTGCCAGCAGCCCTAGGGCGGGGGGTCGTCCGGATACGCAGTATTTT. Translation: CASSPRAGGRPDTQYF.

The CDR3, as DNA: TGTGCCAGCAGTTATTATAGAAGCACTGAAGCTTTCTTT. Protein sequence: CASSYYRSTEAFF. The chain is built from TRBV6-2 or TRBV6-3 and TRBJ1-1; D unclear. CDR1 and CDR2 from the germline V gene are MNHEY and SVGEGT. CDR3 length: 13 residues. The ends were cut back, 3 bases at V and 4 bases at J, with 9 bases in the middle.

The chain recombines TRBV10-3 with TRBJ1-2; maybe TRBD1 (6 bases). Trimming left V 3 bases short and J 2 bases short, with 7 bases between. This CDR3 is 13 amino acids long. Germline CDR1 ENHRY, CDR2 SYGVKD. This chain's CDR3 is CAISDQGNYGYTF. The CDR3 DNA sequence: TGTGCCATCAGTGACCAGGGGAACTATGGCTACACCTTC.

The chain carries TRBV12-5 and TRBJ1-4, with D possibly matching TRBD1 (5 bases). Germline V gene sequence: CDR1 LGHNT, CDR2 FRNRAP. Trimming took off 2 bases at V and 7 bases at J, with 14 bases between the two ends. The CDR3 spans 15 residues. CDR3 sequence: CASGLTVGRFEKLFF. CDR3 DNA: TGTGCTAGTGGTTTGACGGTGGGGCGATTTGAAAAACTGTTTTTT. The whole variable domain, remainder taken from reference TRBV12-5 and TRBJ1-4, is DARVTQTPRHKVTEMGQEVTMRCQPILGHNTVFWYRQTMMQGLELLAYFRNRAPLDDSGMPKDRFSAEMPDATLATLKIQPSEPRDSAVYFCASGLTVGRFEKLFFGSGTQLSVL.

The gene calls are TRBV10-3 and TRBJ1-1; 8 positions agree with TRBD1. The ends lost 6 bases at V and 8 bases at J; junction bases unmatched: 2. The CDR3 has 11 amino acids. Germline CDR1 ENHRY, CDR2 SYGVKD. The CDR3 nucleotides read TGTGCCATCAGCGGACAGGGCGAAGCTTTCTTT. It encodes CAISGQGEAFF.

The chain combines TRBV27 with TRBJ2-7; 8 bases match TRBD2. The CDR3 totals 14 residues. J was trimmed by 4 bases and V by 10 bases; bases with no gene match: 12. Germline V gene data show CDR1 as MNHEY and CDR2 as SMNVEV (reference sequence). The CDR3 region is CAKVRVAGRYEQYF. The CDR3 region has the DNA TGTGCCAAGGTCCGGGTAGCGGGGCGTTACGAGCAGTACTTC.

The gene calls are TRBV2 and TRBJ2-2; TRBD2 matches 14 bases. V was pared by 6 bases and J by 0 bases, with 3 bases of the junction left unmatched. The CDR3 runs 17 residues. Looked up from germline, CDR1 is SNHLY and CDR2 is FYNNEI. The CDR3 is CASRGTSGGPNTGELFF. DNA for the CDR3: TGTGCCAGCAGAGGGACTAGCGGGGGCCCGAACACCGGGGAGCTGTTTTTT.

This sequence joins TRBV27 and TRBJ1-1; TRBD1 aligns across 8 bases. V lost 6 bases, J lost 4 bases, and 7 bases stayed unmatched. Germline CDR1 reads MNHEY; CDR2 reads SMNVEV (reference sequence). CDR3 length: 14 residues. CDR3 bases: TGTGCCAGCAGAGCAGGGGGCTTGAGCACTGAAGCTTTCTTT. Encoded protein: CASRAGGLSTEAFF.

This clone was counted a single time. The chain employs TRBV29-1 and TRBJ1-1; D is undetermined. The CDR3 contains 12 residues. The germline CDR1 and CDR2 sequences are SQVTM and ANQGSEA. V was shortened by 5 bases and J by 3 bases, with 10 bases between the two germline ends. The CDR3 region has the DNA TGCAGCGTTCGGGTATTGGACACTGAAGCTTTCTTT. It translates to CSVRVLDTEAFF.

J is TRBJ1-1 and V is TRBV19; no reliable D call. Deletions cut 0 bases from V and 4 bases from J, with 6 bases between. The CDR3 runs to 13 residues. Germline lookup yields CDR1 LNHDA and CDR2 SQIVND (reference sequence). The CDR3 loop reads CASSIDGSTEAFF. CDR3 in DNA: TGTGCCAGTAGTATAGACGGGAGCACTGAAGCTTTCTTT.

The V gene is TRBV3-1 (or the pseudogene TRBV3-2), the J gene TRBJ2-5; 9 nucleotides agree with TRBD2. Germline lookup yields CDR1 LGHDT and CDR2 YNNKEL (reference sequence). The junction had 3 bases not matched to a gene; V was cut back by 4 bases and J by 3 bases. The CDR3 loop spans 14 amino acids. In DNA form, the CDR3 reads TGTGCCAGCAGCCGGATAGCGGGGGAAGAGACCCAGTACTTC. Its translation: CASSRIAGEETQYF.

This CDR3 is CASSIDGDSNQPQHF. In nucleotides, the CDR3 is TGTGCCAGTAGTATAGACGGGGATAGCAATCAGCCCCAGCATTTT. The chain carries TRBV19 and TRBJ1-5; D ambiguous. This CDR3 contains 15 residues. Germline V gene sequence: CDR1 LNHDA, CDR2 SQIVND (reference sequence). The V gene lost 0 bases and the J gene lost 0 bases, with 6 bases spanning the gap.

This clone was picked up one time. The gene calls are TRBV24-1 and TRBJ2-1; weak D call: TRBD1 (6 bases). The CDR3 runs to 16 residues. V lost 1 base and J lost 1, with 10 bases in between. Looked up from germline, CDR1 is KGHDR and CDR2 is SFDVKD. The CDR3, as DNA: TGTGCCACCAGTGATTTTCGACAGGCGTCCTACAATGAGCAGTTCTTC. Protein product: CATSDFRQASYNEQFF.

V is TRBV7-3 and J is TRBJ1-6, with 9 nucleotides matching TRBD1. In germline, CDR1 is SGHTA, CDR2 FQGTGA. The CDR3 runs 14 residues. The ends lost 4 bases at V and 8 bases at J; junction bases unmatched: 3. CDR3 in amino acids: CASSSGQGYSPLHF. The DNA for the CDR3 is TGTGCCAGCAGCTCGGGACAGGGATATTCACCCCTCCACTTT.

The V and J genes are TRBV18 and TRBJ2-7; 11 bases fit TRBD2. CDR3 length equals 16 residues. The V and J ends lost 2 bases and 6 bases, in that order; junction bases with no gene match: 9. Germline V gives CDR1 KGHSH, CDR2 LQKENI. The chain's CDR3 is CASSPGTSGRGSEQYF. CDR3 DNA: TGTGCCAGCTCACCAGGGACTAGCGGTCGAGGGTCCGAGCAGTACTTC.

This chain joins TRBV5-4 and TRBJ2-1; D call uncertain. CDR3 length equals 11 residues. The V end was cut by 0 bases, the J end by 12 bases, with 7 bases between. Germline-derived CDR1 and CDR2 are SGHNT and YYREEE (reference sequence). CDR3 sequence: CASSLEDLQFF. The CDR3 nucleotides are TGTGCCAGCAGCTTGGAAGACTTGCAGTTCTTC.

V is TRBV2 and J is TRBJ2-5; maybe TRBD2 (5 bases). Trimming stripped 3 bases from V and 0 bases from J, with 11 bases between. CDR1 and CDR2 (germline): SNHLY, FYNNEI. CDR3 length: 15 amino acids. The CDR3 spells CASSERVSYQETQYF. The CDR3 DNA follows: TGTGCCAGCAGTGAGAGGGTCAGCTACCAAGAGACCCAGTACTTC.

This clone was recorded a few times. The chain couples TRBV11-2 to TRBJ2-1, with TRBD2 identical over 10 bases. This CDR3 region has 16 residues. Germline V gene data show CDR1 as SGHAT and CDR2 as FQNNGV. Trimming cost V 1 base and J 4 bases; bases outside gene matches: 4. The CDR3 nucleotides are TGTGCCAGCAGCTTAGGGAGCGGGAGGGTTTACAATGAGCAGTTCTTC. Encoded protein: CASSLGSGRVYNEQFF.